This T cell receptor beta chain was retrieved from a study of regulatory T cells in long-lasting Graves disease. As for the study in general: Persistence in Graves' disease denoted antithyroid drug use beyond 5 years alongside positive TSH receptor antibodies.

For TCR beta, libraries came from iRepertoire HTBI primers and Arm-PCR of CDR3 regions. A single record per CDR3 protein comes from TCRdb applying MiXCR to the multiplex PCR reads. Of about 290,000 distinct CDR3 sequences in the sample, under 25% were seen once. The time point was: persistent/refractory GD, antithyroid drugs over 5 years with positive TRAb. PBMCs were the source of the RNA used for TCR sequencing. EDTA tubes collected 7.5 to 9 milliliters of peripheral blood. The CDR3 is 13 amino acids. V gave up 4 bases and J gave up 1 base, with 10 bases separating them. Germline assignment: CDR1 SQVTM and CDR2 ANQGSEA. Findings and limits, study-wide: Persistent disease favored TRBV28, TRBJ1-2 and TRBJ2-5. Shared public clonotypes totalled 2,741 in persistent patients, compared with roughly 970 in new patients.

Of note for this clonotype: Its matching antigen is unknown.

The material sequenced was peripheral blood mononuclear cells (PBMCs), taken when the disease was refractory, from a patient treated with antithyroid drugs. This sequence was found in a female donor with Graves disease. The chain joins TRBV29-1 to TRBJ2-5; D possibly corresponds to TRBD1 (5 bases). DNA of the CDR3: TGCAGCGTTGTAGGCAGGGCCCAAGAGACCCAGTACTTC. This codes for CSVVGRAQETQYF.